The 11 T cell receptor beta chains below all came from one sample that was sequenced in a study of radiotherapy plus CTLA-4 blockade in lung cancer. Assay: immunoSEQ multiplex PCR; the TCRdb copy retains only in-frame clones and omits some. The sample records 80,000 or so clones, roughly 80% being singletons. Source: peripheral blood, taken from a patient treated with radiotherapy plus ipilimumab. Source of these receptors: a human donor with non-small cell lung cancer who had stable disease on radiotherapy plus ipilimumab.

The table lists this clone with a count of one. The rearrangement joins TRBV5-1 to TRBJ1-2; 8 bases match TRBD1. The CDR3 has 12 residues. The V segment lost 3 bases and the J segment 7 bases; nucleotides outside the gene matches: 2. CDR1 is SGHRS and CDR2 is YFSETQ in the germline V gene. CDR3 loop: CASSSGQGGYTF. The CDR3 DNA sequence: TGCGCCAGCAGCTCCGGACAGGGTGGCTACACCTTC.

The chain has TRBV7-8 and TRBJ2-1; weak D call: TRBD1 (5 bases). The ends were cut back, 1 base at V and 8 bases at J, with 9 bases in the middle. The CDR3 has 13 amino acids. Germline values: CDR1 SGHVS, CDR2 FQNEAQ. The CDR3 bases are TGTGCCAGCAGCTTAGACAGGCAGTATGAGCAGTTCTTC. As protein: CASSLDRQYEQFF.

This clone has just one count. This chain joins TRBV7-2 and TRBJ2-7, with D maybe TRBD2 (6 bases). Germline values: CDR1 SGHTA, CDR2 FQGNSA. The CDR3 extends over 13 amino acids. Trimming took 8 bases from V and 6 from J, leaving 17 bases between them. CDR3 loop: CASRAGTLGEQYF. The DNA for the CDR3 is TGTGCCAGCCGGGCGGGGACCCTAGGCGAGCAGTACTTC.

J is TRBJ2-1 and V is TRBV30, with 10 bases identical to TRBD2. This CDR3 region has 12 residues. V dropped 3 bases and J dropped 10; count of bases not matched to a gene: 3. Germline lookup yields CDR1 GTSNPN and CDR2 SVGIG (reference sequence). The CDR3 DNA reads as TGTGCCTGGAGGCTACTAGCGGGAGAGCAGTTCTTC. Translating it yields CAWRLLAGEQFF.

V is TRBV7-9 and J is TRBJ1-6; D is possibly TRBD1 (6 bases). V lost 5 bases and J 13 bases, leaving 15 bases between the germline ends. The CDR3 totals 13 residues. Germline loops: CDR1 SEHNR, CDR2 FQNEAQ (reference sequence). CDR3 loop: CASSPGQVHPLHF. CDR3 nucleotide sequence: TGTGCCAGCAGCCCGGGACAAGTTCATCCCCTCCACTTT.

The table lists this clone with a count of one. The rearrangement uses TRBV6-5 and TRBJ2-3; D is uncertain. There are 12 residues in the CDR3. Germline loops: CDR1 MNHEY, CDR2 SVGAGI. The V gene lost 6 bases and the J gene lost 6 bases, with 10 bases spanning the gap. The CDR3, as DNA: TGTGCCAGCAGACCGGTGGGGGATACGCAGTATTTT. Translation: CASRPVGDTQYF.

The chain has TRBV19 and TRBJ2-4; 10 bases are shared with TRBD2. The CDR3 extends over 18 amino acids. The junction had 9 bases not matched to a gene; V was cut back by 1 base and J by 3 bases. Germline V gene data show CDR1 as LNHDA and CDR2 as SQIVND (reference sequence). The CDR3 loop reads CASSIGAGGPHDKNIQYF. The CDR3 DNA is TGTGCCAGTAGTATAGGAGCGGGAGGGCCTCATGACAAAAACATTCAGTACTTC.

This sequence joins TRBV5-1 and TRBJ2-6, with 7 bases aligning to TRBD2. V lost 1 base to trimming and J lost 0 bases; unmatched junction nucleotides: 10. The CDR3 has 19 amino acids. Germline loops: CDR1 SGHRS, CDR2 YFSETQ. The CDR3: CASSLRGGSITSGANVLTF. CDR3 nucleotide sequence: TGCGCCAGCAGCTTGAGAGGCGGGAGTATCACCTCTGGGGCCAACGTCCTGACTTTC.

This clone was detected only a few times. This chain connects TRBV7-3 to TRBJ2-7; D is uncertain. CDR1 and CDR2 from the germline V gene are SGHTA and FQGTGA. V lost 5 bases, J lost 0 bases, and 8 bases lay in between. This CDR3 spans 13 amino acids. CDR3 nucleotides: TGTGCCAGCAGCCCCGACGCCTCCTACGAGCAGTACTTC. Translating it yields CASSPDASYEQYF.

The chain recombines TRBV2 with TRBJ2-1, with 7 bases lining up with TRBD2. The CDR3 loop spans 15 amino acids. V shed 2 bases, J shed 12 bases, and the junction held 13 bases outside the gene matches. Germline CDR1 and CDR2: SNHLY and FYNNEI. The CDR3 region is CASSETPSGLLGQFF. CDR3 in DNA: TGTGCCAGCAGTGAAACGCCTAGCGGTCTCCTGGGGCAGTTCTTC.

The rearrangement joins TRBV28 to TRBJ1-1; D may be TRBD1 (5 bases). Germline V gives CDR1 MDHEN, CDR2 SYDVKM. The CDR3 loop spans 15 amino acids. The germline V and J ends were trimmed by 5 bases and 1 base, with 14 bases remaining between them. The CDR3 DNA sequence: TGTGCCAGCAGTCCTTTGGAGGGGAAGAACACTGAAGCTTTCTTT. This sequence encodes CASSPLEGKNTEAFF.